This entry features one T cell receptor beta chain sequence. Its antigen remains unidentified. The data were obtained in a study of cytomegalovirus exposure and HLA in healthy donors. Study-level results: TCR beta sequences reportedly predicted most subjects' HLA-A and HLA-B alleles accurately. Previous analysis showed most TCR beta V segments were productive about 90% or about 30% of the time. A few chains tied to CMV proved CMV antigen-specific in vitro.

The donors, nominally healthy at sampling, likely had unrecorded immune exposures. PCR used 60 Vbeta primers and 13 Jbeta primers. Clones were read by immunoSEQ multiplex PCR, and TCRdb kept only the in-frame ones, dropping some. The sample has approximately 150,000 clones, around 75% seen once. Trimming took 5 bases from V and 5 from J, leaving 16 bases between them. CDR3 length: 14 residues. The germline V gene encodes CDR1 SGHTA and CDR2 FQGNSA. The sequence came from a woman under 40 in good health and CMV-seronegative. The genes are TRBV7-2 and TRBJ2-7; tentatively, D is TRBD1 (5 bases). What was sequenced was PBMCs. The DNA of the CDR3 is TGTGCCAGCAGCCCCATTTCAGGGTCCGACGAGCAGTACTTC. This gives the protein CASSPISGSDEQYF. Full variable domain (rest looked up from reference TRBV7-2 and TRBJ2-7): GAGVSQSPSNKVTEKGKDVELRCDPISGHTALYWYRQSLGQGLEFLIYFQGNSAPDKSGLPSDRFSAERTGGSVSTLTIQRTQQEDSAVYLCASSPISGSDEQYFGPGTRLTVT.